The present TCR beta chain was sequenced within a study of T cells after somatic rescue of genetic block. From germline, CDR1 is MNHNY and CDR2 SVGAGI (reference sequence). CDR3 length: 14 amino acids. The V end was cut by 3 bases, the J end by 8 bases, with 14 bases between. Profiling relied on immunoSEQ multiplex PCR, and the TCRdb table lists in-frame clones only, not all of them. Among approximately 100,000 clones listed, 75% to 90% were seen once. The chain uses TRBV6-6 and TRBJ1-5, with a possible D match to TRBD1 (5 bases). Sequenced input: peripheral blood mononuclear cells (PBMCs). The TCR originated in a woman between 18 and 29 years old. The CDR3 nucleotides read TGTGCCAGCAGTTATACCGGGGGTAACGAGCCCCAGCATTTT. Translation: CASSYTGGNEPQHF.